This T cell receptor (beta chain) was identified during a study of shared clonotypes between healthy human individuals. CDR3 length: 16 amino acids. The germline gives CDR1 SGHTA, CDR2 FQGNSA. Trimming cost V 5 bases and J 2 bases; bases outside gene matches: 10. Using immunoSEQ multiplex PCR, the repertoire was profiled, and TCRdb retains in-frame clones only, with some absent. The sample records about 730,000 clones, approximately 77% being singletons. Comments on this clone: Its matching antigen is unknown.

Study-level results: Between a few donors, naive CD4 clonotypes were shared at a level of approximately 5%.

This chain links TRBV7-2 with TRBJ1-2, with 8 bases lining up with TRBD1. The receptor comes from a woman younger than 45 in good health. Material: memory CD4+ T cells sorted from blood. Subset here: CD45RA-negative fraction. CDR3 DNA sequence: TGTGCCAGCAGCAAGGGCTCGACAGGGGCCAACTATGGCTACACCTTC. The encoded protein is CASSKGSTGANYGYTF.